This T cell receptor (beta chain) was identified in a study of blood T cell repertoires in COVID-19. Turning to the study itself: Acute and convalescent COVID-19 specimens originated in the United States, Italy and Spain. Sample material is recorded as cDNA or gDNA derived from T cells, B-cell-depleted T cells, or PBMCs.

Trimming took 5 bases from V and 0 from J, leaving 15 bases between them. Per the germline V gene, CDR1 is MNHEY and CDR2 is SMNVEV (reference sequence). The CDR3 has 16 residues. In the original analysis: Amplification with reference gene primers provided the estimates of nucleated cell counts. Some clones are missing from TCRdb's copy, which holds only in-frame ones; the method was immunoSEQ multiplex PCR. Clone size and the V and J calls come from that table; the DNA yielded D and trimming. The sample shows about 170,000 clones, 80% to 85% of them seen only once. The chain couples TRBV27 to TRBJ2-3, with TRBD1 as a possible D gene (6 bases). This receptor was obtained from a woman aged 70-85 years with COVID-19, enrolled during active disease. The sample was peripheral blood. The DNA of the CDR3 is TGTGCCAGCAGTCCGACCGGACAGCCGAGCACAGATACGCAGTATTTT. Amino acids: CASSPTGQPSTDTQYF.